The text below deals with one T cell receptor (beta chain). Its cognate antigen has yet to be identified. No quality values exist for individual bases; no much larger clone is one base distant. This sample was included in a study of shared clonotypes between healthy human individuals (dated by TCRdb to about 2020). Study-wide context: A couple of women and three men aged 18 to 49 years were included in the cohort. For each donor, three plates each were used for CD4 naive and CD4 memory, two plates were used for CD8 naive, and one plate was used for CD8 memory. To estimate repertoire size and how much clonotypes are shared between individuals, the study performed deep sequencing of blood TCR repertoires from roughly five healthy adults. To increase sequencing depth and limit assay-specific biases, different laboratories used diverse techniques to prepare libraries and sequence TCR repertoires. Leukapheresis yielded between about 0.9 and 9.5 billion PBMCs per donor.

Using the deep immunoSEQ assay, TCR CDR3 regions were amplified from genomic DNA by multiplex PCR. For each cell subset, the extracted genomic DNA was distributed evenly across all wells of several immunoSEQ 96-well plates, and each plate served as one replicate. For sorted subsets, each replicate PCR was loaded with about 0.2 ug genomic DNA, equivalent to 30,000 to 35,000 T cell genomes. Purified libraries were quantified with a Qubit 3.0 fluorometer, sized on a Bioanalyzer 2100, and re-quantified with the KAPA Library Quantification kit. Every immunoSEQ 96-well plate was sequenced on a separate single-read 150-cycle Illumina NextSeq 550 flow cell. In the source study's methods: The immunoSEQ output contained only junctional sequences without quality scores, so filtering could not match that applied to full-length reads. Sequences were annotated with PyIR, a Python wrapper for IgBLAST v1.9, and V/J genes and CDR3 were assigned using IMGT germline references. Reads were filtered out if the reads had weak V/J assignments (E-value above 1e-6), no CDR3, stop codons, out-of-frame junctions, or ambiguous translated residues. V3J clonotypes were defined as sequences sharing the same inferred V gene, J gene, and CDR3 amino acid sequence. Percentage overlap between repertoires was calculated by dividing the number of shared unique clonotypes by the size of the smaller repertoire. Richness of each repertoire was evaluated using RTK rarefaction, the Chao1 estimator, and Recon v2.1 estimates of unobserved clonotypes. Generation probabilities were computed with OLGA for all TCRbeta clonotypes obtained by the gDNA method from a handful of donors. TCRdb carries this immuneACCESS record with in-frame sequences only. Its versions omit some clonotypes, under half of them owing to an unresolved V gene in the studies checked, with the rest unexplained. Clone size and the V and J calls come from that table; the DNA yielded D and trimming. This sample lists roughly 1,500,000 clones; about 98.5% were detected once. 0.36% of the sample belongs to the ten largest clones.

Trimming costs V 5 bases and J 3 bases, and their ends lie 7 bases apart. CDR1 is given as LNHDA and CDR2 as SQIVND, both from the germline V gene (reference sequence). The CDR3 runs 12 residues from the cysteine to the phenylalanine. The kept DNA is CDR3 alone, 36 bases in frame from the first base. The donors were healthy, HIV-negative adults with no recently reported acute infections or vaccinations. Every donor was a Caucasian adult residing in Nashville, Tennessee, USA. Magnetic negative selection was used to enrich CD4+ T cells, after which naive cells were positively selected on CD45RA and the negative fraction became the memory subset. After blood collection by leukapheresis, PBMCs were isolated using Ficoll-Histopaque density gradient centrifugation and then cryopreserved in the vapor phase of liquid nitrogen. Analytical flow cytometry was used to check the purity and quantity of each magnetically sorted T cell population. Each sorted fraction had its genomic DNA isolated and then quantified by UV absorbance on a Nanodrop 2000c.

General findings and caveats noted by the study authors: Pairwise subsampling led to the expectation that sequencing depth would affect the degree of clonotype sharing among donors. Sampling was limited to blood, and TCR repertoires in tissue likely differ from TCR repertoires in blood. About 4.5% of naive CD4, 3.5% of naive CD8, about 2.5% of memory CD4, and about 0.4% of memory CD8 clonotypes were shared across several donors. Even with the large sequencing depth, rarefaction of the sorted-subset datasets indicated that sequencing was incomplete. Clonotypes shared by all four sorted-subset donors showed higher generation probabilities than non-shared clonotypes. Because the study included a small number of donors, the genetic and exposure-history diversity represented was limited. Naive subsets generally had larger estimated clonotype richness than memory subsets.

Recombination joined TRBV19 with TRBJ1-2, with the D gene uncertain. Specimen: naive CD4+ T cells sorted from blood. What this sample's cell subset or site label stands for: CD45RA+ positively selected. The sequence derives from a man aged 25-45 years in good health. The nucleotide sequence reads as follows: TGTGCCAGTAGTGATGAGGACTATGGCTACACCTTC. This translates into CASSDEDYGYTF.